This TCR beta chain was obtained from a study of Ad26.COV2.S vaccination and SARS-CoV-2 variants. The overall study: Administration of Ad26.COV2.S was intramuscular, either once or twice 56 days apart.

Repertoires were generated with immunoSEQ multiplex PCR, while TCRdb's copy carries only in-frame clones and drops some. The table lists 380,000 or so clones, around four fifths of them singletons. This CDR3 has 13 residues. Trimming took off 2 bases at V and 7 bases at J, with 11 bases between the two ends. CDR1 is SGHTA, CDR2 FQGTGA, per germline. Treatment defined: around 19 received Ad26.COV2.S at low or high dose, single or two shots; several received placebo; per-sample allocation not given. Following the first vaccine or placebo injection, samples were taken on day 63. It was Wuhan-strain SARS-CoV-2 spike that the Ad26 vaccine vector expressed. A remark on this clone: The antigen is not known.

Findings and limits, study-wide: Vaccine recipients and placebo recipients showed similar non-spike TCR breadth.

Sequencing used peripheral blood, obtained in a trial of Ad26.COV2.S vaccine versus placebo. The chain uses TRBV7-3 and TRBJ1-2, with no clear D. The clonotype was recovered from a person between 18 and 60 years old who received the Ad26.COV2.S COVID-19 vaccine or a placebo. CDR3 in DNA: TGTGCCAGCAGCTTAGGAGGGTTGGGTGGCTACACCTTC. It specifies CASSLGGLGGYTF.